Below are 23 T cell receptor beta chains sequenced from a single sample in a study of cytomegalovirus exposure and HLA in healthy donors. PCR involved 60 Vbeta and 13 Jbeta primers. Profiled with immunoSEQ multiplex PCR; TCRdb holds only in-frame clones, not every one. The repertoire includes more than 75,000 clones, over 80% of them detected once, and about 2.5% sits in the top ten. Specimen: PBMCs. The receptors come from a man aged 18 to 30 in good health and CMV-seronegative.

V usage is TRBV28 and J usage is TRBJ2-1; TRBD2 aligns across 10 bases. In germline, CDR1 is MDHEN, CDR2 SYDVKM. This CDR3 has 19 residues. V shed 2 bases and J 7 bases; nucleotides not matched to a gene: 17. CDR3: CASSLRWASGSTNTNEQFF. CDR3 nucleotides: TGTGCCAGCAGTTTAAGGTGGGCTAGCGGGAGTACAAACACGAATGAGCAGTTCTTC.

V and J are TRBV19 and TRBJ1-6, with no clear D. The CDR3 is 19 amino acids. CDR1 and CDR2 from the germline V gene are LNHDA and SQIVND (reference sequence). Trimming removed 4 bases at V and 0 bases at J, with 19 bases between. The CDR3 DNA follows: TGTGCCAGTAGTAAAATCAACCTCGATTTGAGCTCCTATAATTCACCCCTCCACTTT. Translation: CASSKINLDLSSYNSPLHF.

CDR3 region: CASSIGTGEVLNTEAFF. The CDR3 DNA follows: TGTGCCAGTAGTATCGGGACAGGTGAGGTCCTGAACACTGAAGCTTTCTTT. The chain uses TRBV19 and TRBJ1-1; TRBD1 matches at 8 bases. Germline CDR1 reads LNHDA; CDR2 reads SQIVND (reference sequence). The CDR3 covers 17 residues. V lost 3 bases to trimming and J lost 0 bases; unmatched junction nucleotides: 9. The whole variable domain, remainder taken from reference TRBV19 and TRBJ1-1, is DGGITQSPKYLFRKEGQNVTLSCEQNLNHDAMYWYRQDPGQGLRLIYYSQIVNDFQKGDIAEGYSVSREKKESFPLTVTSAQKNPTAFYLCASSIGTGEVLNTEAFFGQGTRLTVV.

This chain links TRBV19 with TRBJ2-2, with TRBD1 matching over 7 bases. CDR1 and CDR2 (germline): LNHDA, SQIVND (reference sequence). CDR3 length: 15 residues. V lost 5 bases and J lost 2; bases outside the gene matches: 5. The DNA for the CDR3 is TGTGCCAGTAGTTCATCAGGGGGTAACACCGGGGAGCTGTTTTTT. It yields the protein CASSSSGGNTGELFF.

This clone was recorded a few times. This rearrangement joins TRBV6-5 to TRBJ2-5; D possibly corresponds to TRBD2 (6 bases). Germline CDR1 MNHEY, CDR2 SVGAGI. V lost 1 base and J 11 bases, leaving 14 bases between the germline ends. This CDR3 is built from 13 residues. The CDR3 spells CASSYFRVAEQYF. The CDR3 bases are TGTGCCAGCAGTTACTTCAGAGTAGCGGAGCAGTACTTC.

V and J are TRBV9 and TRBJ2-3, with D unresolved. With 1 base removed from V and 0 bases from J, the gap between germline ends came to 3 bases. The germline CDR1 and CDR2 sequences are SGDLS and YYNGEE. The CDR3 runs 13 residues. The CDR3 region has the DNA TGTGCCAGCAGCGTACTTAGCACAGATACGCAGTATTTT. Amino acid sequence: CASSVLSTDTQYF.

This sequence joins TRBV19 and TRBJ2-5, with TRBD2 identical over 11 bases. V shed 6 bases and J 1 base; nucleotides not matched to a gene: 10. From germline, CDR1 is LNHDA and CDR2 SQIVND (reference sequence). This CDR3 comprises 17 residues. CDR3 nucleotides: TGTGCCAGTAGCCTACCCAGACTAGCGGGACGCCAAGAGACCCAGTACTTC. It encodes CASSLPRLAGRQETQYF.

This clone has only one observation. The chain recombines TRBV7-9 with TRBJ1-1; 10 bases match TRBD1. V shed 5 bases and J 4 bases; nucleotides not matched to a gene: 4. CDR1 is SEHNR, CDR2 FQNEAQ, per germline (reference sequence). The CDR3 totals 14 residues. The CDR3 protein is CASSPTGGGTEAFF. The CDR3 DNA follows: TGTGCCAGCAGCCCGACAGGGGGCGGCACTGAAGCTTTCTTT.

The CDR3 reads CASTLAGGRDEQFF. The DNA of the CDR3 is TGTGCCAGCACCCTAGCGGGAGGTCGGGATGAGCAGTTCTTC. V gene TRBV27 combines with J gene TRBJ2-1; TRBD2 agrees at 11 bases. The CDR3 is 14 amino acids. CDR1 and CDR2 from the germline V gene are MNHEY and SMNVEV (reference sequence). Germline trimming cut 7 bases from V and 8 bases from J; bases unmatched to any gene: 7.

The chain combines TRBV28 with TRBJ1-5; the D is unclear. The CDR3 runs to 17 residues. The V and J ends lost 8 bases and 1 base respectively, with 21 bases between them. CDR1 and CDR2 from the germline V gene are MDHEN and SYDVKM. The CDR3 DNA reads as TGTGCCAGCTTCGACAAACTCCCGATGTGGAGCAATCAGCCCCAGCATTTT. It is translated as CASFDKLPMWSNQPQHF.

V is TRBV6-5 and J is TRBJ2-3, with 10 bases aligning to TRBD2. Germline lookup yields CDR1 MNHEY and CDR2 SVGAGI. V gave up 0 bases and J gave up 6 bases; unmatched junction bases: 6. This CDR3 spans 16 amino acids. The CDR3 DNA sequence: TGTGCCAGCAGTTACTCCAGCGGGGGGGGTCCGGATACGCAGTATTTT. Translation gives CASSYSSGGGPDTQYF.

This clone has only a few counts. V usage is TRBV5-4 and J usage is TRBJ2-7; 8 bases are shared with TRBD1. Germline trimming cut 1 base from V and 1 base from J; bases unmatched to any gene: 4. The CDR3 loop spans 15 amino acids. CDR1 and CDR2 from the germline V gene are SGHNT and YYREEE (reference sequence). CDR3 residues: CASSLTGTGSYEQYF. The CDR3 nucleotides are TGTGCCAGCAGCTTGACCGGGACAGGTTCCTACGAGCAGTACTTC.

This chain joins TRBV4-3 and TRBJ1-4; D might be TRBD1 (6 bases). Per germline, CDR1 LGHNA and CDR2 YSLEER. Between the trimmed V and J ends, which lost 1 base and 11 bases, there was a span of 14 bases. This CDR3 has 14 residues. The chain's CDR3 is CASSQVLGGLKLFF. Here the CDR3 DNA reads TGCGCCAGCAGCCAAGTATTAGGGGGATTGAAACTGTTTTTT.

The J gene is TRBJ1-2, the V gene TRBV2; 8 nucleotides match TRBD1. CDR1 SNHLY and CDR2 FYNNEI come from the germline V gene. V lost 2 bases to trimming and J lost 6 bases; unmatched junction nucleotides: 11. There are 16 residues in the CDR3. For the CDR3, the DNA is TGTGCCAGCAGTGAAAATGTTTGGCAGGGGGCAAATGGCTACACCTTC. Translating gives CASSENVWQGANGYTF.

The chain carries TRBV5-1 and TRBJ2-2; TRBD2 matches 10 bases. This CDR3 has 19 amino acids. The trim removed 0 bases at V and 2 bases at J, leaving 10 bases unmatched. CDR1 is SGHRS, CDR2 YFSETQ, per germline. The CDR3 DNA sequence: TGCGCCAGCAGCTTGGGGCGGCTAGCGGGAGTTTCAAACACCGGGGAGCTGTTTTTT. The encoded protein is CASSLGRLAGVSNTGELFF.

The chain uses TRBV9 and TRBJ2-2, with TRBD1 as a possible D gene (6 bases). The CDR3 loop spans 14 amino acids. CDR1 is SGDLS and CDR2 is YYNGEE in the germline V gene. The germline V and J ends were trimmed by 2 bases and 5 bases, with 10 bases remaining between them. In DNA, the CDR3 is TGTGCCAGCAGCGTTCACAGGGAGACCGGGGAGCTGTTTTTT. Translation gives CASSVHRETGELFF. Full variable domain (outside the CDR3, taken from reference TRBV9 and TRBJ2-2): DSGVTQTPKHLITATGQRVTLRCSPRSGDLSVYWYQQSLDQGLQFLIQYYNGEERAKGNILERFSAQQFPDLHSELNLSSLELGDSALYFCASSVHRETGELFFGEGSRLTVL.

The chain is built from TRBV14 and TRBJ1-4; D possibly corresponds to TRBD1 (5 bases). V was clipped by 4 bases and J by 5 bases, with 11 bases between them. This CDR3 comprises 14 residues. Germline loops: CDR1 SGHDN, CDR2 FVKESK. The CDR3 sequence: CASSLREGNEKLFF. For the CDR3, the DNA is TGTGCCAGCAGCCTCAGGGAGGGGAATGAAAAACTGTTTTTT.

The chain has TRBV6-1 and TRBJ1-1, with TRBD1 matching over 9 bases. V dropped 8 bases and J dropped 8; count of bases not matched to a gene: 6. Looked up from germline, CDR1 is MNHNS and CDR2 is SASEGT. This CDR3 has 12 residues. The CDR3 sequence: CASGGTGYEAFF. DNA of the CDR3: TGTGCCAGCGGAGGGACAGGGTACGAAGCTTTCTTT.

V is TRBV29-1 and J is TRBJ2-1; 7 bases agree with TRBD2. The CDR3 runs to 15 residues. Germline CDR1 is SQVTM and CDR2 is ANQGSEA. V shed 7 bases, J shed 8 bases, and the junction held 17 bases outside the gene matches. The CDR3 bases are TGCAGCGCTGGCCCCCGGGGCGGGAGACTGCATGAGCAGTTCTTC. Translated: CSAGPRGGRLHEQFF.

This clone was counted between two and nine times. The rearrangement joins TRBV11-1 to TRBJ1-2; 8 positions agree with TRBD1. The CDR3 consists of 15 residues. The junction had 8 bases not matched to a gene; V was cut back by 4 bases and J by 4 bases. Looked up from germline, CDR1 is SGHAT and CDR2 is FQDESV (reference sequence). CDR3 nucleotides: TGTGCCAGCAGCTCGACCGGGACAGGCCTCTATGGCTACACCTTC. It translates to CASSSTGTGLYGYTF. The complete variable domain, with remaining parts taken from reference TRBV11-1 and TRBJ1-2, reads EAEVAQSPRYKITEKSQAVAFWCDPISGHATLYWYRQILGQGPELLVQFQDESVVDDSQLPKDRFSAERLKGVDSTLKIQPAELGDSAMYLCASSSTGTGLYGYTFGSGTRLTVV.

The genes are TRBV5-4 and TRBJ2-3; D might be TRBD2 (6 bases). This CDR3 has 16 amino acids. The germline V and J ends were trimmed by 3 bases and 2 bases, with 16 bases remaining between them. Germline CDR1 reads SGHNT; CDR2 reads YYREEE (reference sequence). The CDR3 spells CASSYGEDQFTDTQYF. CDR3 coding DNA: TGTGCCAGCAGCTATGGGGAGGACCAATTCACAGATACGCAGTATTTT.

This chain links TRBV28 with TRBJ1-1; no definite D call. Trimming left V 6 bases short and J 7 bases short, with 15 bases between. Germline loops: CDR1 MDHEN, CDR2 SYDVKM. The CDR3 runs to 13 residues. The CDR3 region has the DNA TGTGCCAGCAGCACGGTATTACTCTGTGAAGCTTTCTTT. It yields the protein CASSTVLLCEAFF.

The chain has TRBV4-1 and TRBJ1-3; D is uncertain. Germline V lookup: CDR1 MGHRA, CDR2 YSYEKL. Trimming took off 0 bases at V and 0 bases at J, with 12 bases between the two ends. The CDR3 is made up of 17 amino acids. In DNA, the CDR3 is TGCGCCAGCAGCCAAGATGAGGCAGCCTTCTCTGGAAACACCATATATTTT. It translates to CASSQDEAAFSGNTIYF.